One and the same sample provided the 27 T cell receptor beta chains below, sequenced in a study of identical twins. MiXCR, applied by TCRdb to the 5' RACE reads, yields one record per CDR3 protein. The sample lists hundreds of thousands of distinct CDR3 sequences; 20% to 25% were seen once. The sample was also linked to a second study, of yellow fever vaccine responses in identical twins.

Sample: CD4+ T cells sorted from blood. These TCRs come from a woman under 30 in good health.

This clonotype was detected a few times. The CDR3: CASRTRGPHNRGHNSPLHF. The DNA for the CDR3 is TGTGCCAGCAGGACCAGGGGACCACACAATCGAGGGCATAATTCACCCCTCCACTTT. The rearrangement joins TRBV27 to TRBJ1-6, with a tentative D call TRBD1 (6 bases). Germline lookup yields CDR1 MNHEY and CDR2 SMNVEV (reference sequence). The CDR3 covers 19 residues. V lost 6 bases and J 5 bases, leaving 26 bases between the germline ends.

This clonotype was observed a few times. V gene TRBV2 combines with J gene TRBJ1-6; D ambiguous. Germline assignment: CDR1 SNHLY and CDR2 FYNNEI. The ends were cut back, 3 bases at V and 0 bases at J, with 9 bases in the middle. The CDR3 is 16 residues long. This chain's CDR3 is CASSDDAASYNSPLHF. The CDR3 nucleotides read TGTGCCAGCAGTGACGACGCAGCCTCCTATAATTCACCCCTCCACTTT.

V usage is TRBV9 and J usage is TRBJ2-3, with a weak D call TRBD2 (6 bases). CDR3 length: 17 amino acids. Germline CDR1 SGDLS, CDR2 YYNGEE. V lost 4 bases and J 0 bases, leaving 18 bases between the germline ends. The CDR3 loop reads CASSPRGGGVSTDTQYF. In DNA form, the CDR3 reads TGTGCCAGCAGCCCCCGCGGTGGCGGGGTTAGCACAGATACGCAGTATTTT.

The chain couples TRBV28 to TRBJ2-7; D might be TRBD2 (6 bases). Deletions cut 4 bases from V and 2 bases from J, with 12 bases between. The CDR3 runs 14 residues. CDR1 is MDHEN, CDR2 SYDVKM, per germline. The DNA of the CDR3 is TGTGCCAGCAGTTGGCAGGGAGGCCCCTACGAGCAGTACGTC. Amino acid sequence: CASSWQGGPYEQYV.

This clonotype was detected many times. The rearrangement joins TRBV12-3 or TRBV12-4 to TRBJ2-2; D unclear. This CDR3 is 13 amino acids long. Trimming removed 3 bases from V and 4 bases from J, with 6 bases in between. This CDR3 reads CASSLGFTGELFF. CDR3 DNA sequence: TGTGCCAGCAGTTTGGGGTTCACCGGGGAGCTGTTTTTT.

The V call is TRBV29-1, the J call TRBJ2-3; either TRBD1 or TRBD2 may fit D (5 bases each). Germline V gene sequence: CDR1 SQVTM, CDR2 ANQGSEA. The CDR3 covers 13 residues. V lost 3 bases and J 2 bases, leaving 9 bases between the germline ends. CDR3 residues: CSVDWGFTDTQYF. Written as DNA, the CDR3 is TGCAGCGTTGATTGGGGGTTCACAGATACGCAGTATTTT.

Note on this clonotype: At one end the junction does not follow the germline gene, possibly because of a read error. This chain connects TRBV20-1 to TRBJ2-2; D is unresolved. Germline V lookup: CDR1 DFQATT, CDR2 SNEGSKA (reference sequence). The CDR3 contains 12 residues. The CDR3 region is CSVLKPTAELFF. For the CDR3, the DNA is TGCAGTGTCCTAAAACCTACCGCGGAGCTGTTTTTT.

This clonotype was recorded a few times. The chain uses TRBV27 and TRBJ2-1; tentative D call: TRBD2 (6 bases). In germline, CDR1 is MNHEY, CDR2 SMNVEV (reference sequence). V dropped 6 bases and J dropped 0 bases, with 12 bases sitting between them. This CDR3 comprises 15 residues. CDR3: CASSVERASYNEQFF. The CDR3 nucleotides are TGTGCCAGCAGCGTAGAGCGGGCCTCCTACAATGAGCAGTTCTTC.

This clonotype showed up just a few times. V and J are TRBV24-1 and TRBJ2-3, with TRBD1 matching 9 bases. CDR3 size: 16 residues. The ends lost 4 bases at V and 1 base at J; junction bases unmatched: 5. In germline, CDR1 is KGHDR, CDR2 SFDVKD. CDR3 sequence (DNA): TGTGCCACCAGTGACCGGACAGGGGAAGGCACAGATACGCAGTATTTT. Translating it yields CATSDRTGEGTDTQYF.

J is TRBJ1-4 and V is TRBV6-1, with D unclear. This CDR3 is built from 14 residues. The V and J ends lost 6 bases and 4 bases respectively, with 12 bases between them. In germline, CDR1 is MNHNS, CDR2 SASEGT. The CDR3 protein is CASRPGRINEKLFF. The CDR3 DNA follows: TGTGCCAGCAGACCGGGAAGGATTAATGAAAAACTGTTTTTT.

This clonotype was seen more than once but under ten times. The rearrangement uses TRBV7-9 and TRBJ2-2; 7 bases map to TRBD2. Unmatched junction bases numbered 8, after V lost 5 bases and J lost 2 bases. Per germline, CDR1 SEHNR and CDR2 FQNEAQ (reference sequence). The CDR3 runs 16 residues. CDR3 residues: CASSKTSDLNTGELFF. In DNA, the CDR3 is TGTGCCAGCAGCAAAACTAGCGACCTAAACACCGGGGAGCTGTTTTTT. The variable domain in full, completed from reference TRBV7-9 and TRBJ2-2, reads DTGVSQNPRHKITKRGQNVTFRCDPISEHNRLYWYRQTLGQGPEFLTYFQNEAQLEKSRLLSDRFSAERPKGSFSTLEIQRTEQGDSAMYLCASSKTSDLNTGELFFGEGSRLTVL.

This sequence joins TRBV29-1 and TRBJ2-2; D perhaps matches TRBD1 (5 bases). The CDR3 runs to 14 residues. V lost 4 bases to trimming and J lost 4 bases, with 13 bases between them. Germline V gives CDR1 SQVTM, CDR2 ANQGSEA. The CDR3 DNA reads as TGCAGCGTTGTAGTACAGGCCTTCACCGGGGAGCTGTTTTTT. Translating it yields CSVVVQAFTGELFF.

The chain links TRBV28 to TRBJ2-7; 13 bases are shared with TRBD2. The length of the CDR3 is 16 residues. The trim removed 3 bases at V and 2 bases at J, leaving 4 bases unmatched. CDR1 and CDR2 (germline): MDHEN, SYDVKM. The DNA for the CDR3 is TGTGCCAGCAGTTTGGGGACTAGCGGGACACCCTACGAGCAGTACTTC. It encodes CASSLGTSGTPYEQYF.

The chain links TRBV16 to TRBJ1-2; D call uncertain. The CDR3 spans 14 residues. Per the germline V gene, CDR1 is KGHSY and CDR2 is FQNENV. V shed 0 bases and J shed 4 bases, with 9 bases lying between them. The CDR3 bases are TGTGCCAGCAGCCAATCTCCAGGCCGCTATGGCTACACCTTC. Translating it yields CASSQSPGRYGYTF. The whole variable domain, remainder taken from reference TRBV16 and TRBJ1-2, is GEEVAQTPKHLVRGEGQKAKLYCAPIKGHSYVFWYQQVLKNEFKFLISFQNENVFDETGMPKERFSAKCLPNSPCSLEIQATKLEDSAVYFCASSQSPGRYGYTFGSGTRLTVV.

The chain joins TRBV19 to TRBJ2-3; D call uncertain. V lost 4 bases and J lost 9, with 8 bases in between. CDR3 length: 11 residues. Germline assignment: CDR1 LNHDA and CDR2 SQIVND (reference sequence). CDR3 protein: CASSTANTQYF. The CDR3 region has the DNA TGTGCCAGTAGTACCGCCAACACGCAGTATTTT.

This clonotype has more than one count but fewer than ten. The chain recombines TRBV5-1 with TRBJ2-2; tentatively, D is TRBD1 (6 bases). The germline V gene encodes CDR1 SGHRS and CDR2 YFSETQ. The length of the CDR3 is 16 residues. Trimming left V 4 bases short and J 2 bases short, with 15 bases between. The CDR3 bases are TGCGCCAGCAGCAGAGAAGGGGGATTAAACACCGGGGAGCTGTTTTTT. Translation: CASSREGGLNTGELFF.

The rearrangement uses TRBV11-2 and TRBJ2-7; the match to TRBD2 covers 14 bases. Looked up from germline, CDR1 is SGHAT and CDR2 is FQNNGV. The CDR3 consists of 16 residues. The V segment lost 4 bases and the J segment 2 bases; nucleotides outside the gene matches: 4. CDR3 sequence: CASSSGTSGSPYEQYF. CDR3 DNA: TGTGCCAGCAGCTCGGGGACTAGCGGGAGCCCCTACGAGCAGTACTTC.

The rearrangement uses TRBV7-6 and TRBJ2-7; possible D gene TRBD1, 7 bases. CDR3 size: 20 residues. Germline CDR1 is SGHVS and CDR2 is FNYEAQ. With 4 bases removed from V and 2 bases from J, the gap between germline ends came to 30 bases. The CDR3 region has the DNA TGTGCCAGCAGCTCGAGACAGGGATTCTATCCGATCTCGGGGGCCTACGAGCAGTACTTC. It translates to CASSSRQGFYPISGAYEQYF.

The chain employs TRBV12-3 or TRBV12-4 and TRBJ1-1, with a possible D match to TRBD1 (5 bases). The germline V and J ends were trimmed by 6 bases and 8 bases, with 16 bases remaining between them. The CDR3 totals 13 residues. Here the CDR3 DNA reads TGTGCCAGCAGCTTCCCCACAGGCTTCGAAGCTTTCTTT. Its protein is CASSFPTGFEAFF.

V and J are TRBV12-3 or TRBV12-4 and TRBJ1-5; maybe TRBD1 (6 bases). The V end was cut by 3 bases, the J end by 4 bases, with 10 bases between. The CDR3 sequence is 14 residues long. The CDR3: CASSFWQGNQPQHF. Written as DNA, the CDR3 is TGTGCCAGCAGTTTTTGGCAGGGGAATCAGCCCCAGCATTTT.

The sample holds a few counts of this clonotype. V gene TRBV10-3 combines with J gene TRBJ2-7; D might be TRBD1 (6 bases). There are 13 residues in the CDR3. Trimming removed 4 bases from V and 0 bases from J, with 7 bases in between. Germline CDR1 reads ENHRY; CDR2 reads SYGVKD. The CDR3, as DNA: TGTGCCATCAGTGTGGACAGCTCCTACGAGCAGTACGTC. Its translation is CAISVDSSYEQYV.

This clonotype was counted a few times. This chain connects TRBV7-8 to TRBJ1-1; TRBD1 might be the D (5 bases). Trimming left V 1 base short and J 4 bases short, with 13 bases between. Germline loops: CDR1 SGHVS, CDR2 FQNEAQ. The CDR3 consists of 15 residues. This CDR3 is CASSLVAGMGTEAFF. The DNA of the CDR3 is TGTGCCAGCAGCTTAGTAGCAGGGATGGGCACTGAAGCTTTCTTT.

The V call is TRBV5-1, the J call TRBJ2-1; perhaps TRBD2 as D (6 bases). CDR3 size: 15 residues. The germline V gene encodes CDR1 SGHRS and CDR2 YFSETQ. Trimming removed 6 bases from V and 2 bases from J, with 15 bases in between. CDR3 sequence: CASTHGDFTYNEQFF. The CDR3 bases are TGCGCCAGCACCCATGGGGACTTCACCTACAATGAGCAGTTCTTC. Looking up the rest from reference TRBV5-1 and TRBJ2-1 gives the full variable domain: KAGVTQTPRYLIKTRGQQVTLSCSPISGHRSVSWYQQTPGQGLQFLFEYFSETQRNKGNFPGRFSGRQFSNSRSEMNVSTLELGDSALYLCASTHGDFTYNEQFFGPGTRLTVL.

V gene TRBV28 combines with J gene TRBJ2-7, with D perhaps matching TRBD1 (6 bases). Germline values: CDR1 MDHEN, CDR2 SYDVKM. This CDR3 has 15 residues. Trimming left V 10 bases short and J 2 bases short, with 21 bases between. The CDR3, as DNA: TGTGCCACCACCAAAACCTCGACAGGAACCTACGAGCAGTACTTC. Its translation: CATTKTSTGTYEQYF.

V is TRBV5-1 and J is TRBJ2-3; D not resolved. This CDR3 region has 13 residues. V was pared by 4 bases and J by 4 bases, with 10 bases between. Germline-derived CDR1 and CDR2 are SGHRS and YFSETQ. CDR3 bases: TGCGCCAGCAGCGCGTACCCACCAGATACGCAGTATTTT. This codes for CASSAYPPDTQYF.

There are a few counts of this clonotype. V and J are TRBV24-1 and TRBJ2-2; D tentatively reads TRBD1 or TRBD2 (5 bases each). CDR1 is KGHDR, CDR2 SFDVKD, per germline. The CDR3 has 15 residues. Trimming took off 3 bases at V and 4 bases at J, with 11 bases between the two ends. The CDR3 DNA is TGTGCCACCAGTGATGTGTGGGGGAGCACCGGGGAGCTGTTTTTT. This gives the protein CATSDVWGSTGELFF.

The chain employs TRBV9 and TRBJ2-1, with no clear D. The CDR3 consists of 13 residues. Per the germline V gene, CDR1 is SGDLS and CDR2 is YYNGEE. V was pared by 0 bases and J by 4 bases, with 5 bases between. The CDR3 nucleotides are TGTGCCAGCAGCGTAGACCCGTACAATGAGCAGTTCTTC. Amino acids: CASSVDPYNEQFF.